This note documents a single T cell receptor (beta chain) sequence. The data are from a study of blood T cell repertoires in COVID-19. Looking at the study overall: Whether acute or convalescent, the COVID-19 samples came from the United States, Italy and Spain. The cDNA or gDNA used as material had been derived from T cells, B-cell-depleted T cells, or PBMCs.

Sequencing was performed with immunoSEQ multiplex PCR; in TCRdb, only in-frame clones are kept and a portion is missing. The sample records approximately 45,000 clones, over 80% being singletons. V was trimmed by 3 bases and J by 0 bases, leaving 17 bases between them. Germline V gives CDR1 KGHDR, CDR2 SFDVKD. This CDR3 has 17 amino acids. A Seattle source enrolled patients during active infection and followed them longitudinally. The source of this sequence is a woman aged 80 or over with COVID-19, enrolled during active disease. Sample: peripheral blood. V gene TRBV24-1 combines with J gene TRBJ2-7; D is possibly TRBD1 (6 bases). The CDR3 loop reads CATSDGTGWRNSYEQYF. In DNA, the CDR3 is TGTGCCACCAGTGATGGTACAGGGTGGCGAAACTCCTACGAGCAGTACTTC.